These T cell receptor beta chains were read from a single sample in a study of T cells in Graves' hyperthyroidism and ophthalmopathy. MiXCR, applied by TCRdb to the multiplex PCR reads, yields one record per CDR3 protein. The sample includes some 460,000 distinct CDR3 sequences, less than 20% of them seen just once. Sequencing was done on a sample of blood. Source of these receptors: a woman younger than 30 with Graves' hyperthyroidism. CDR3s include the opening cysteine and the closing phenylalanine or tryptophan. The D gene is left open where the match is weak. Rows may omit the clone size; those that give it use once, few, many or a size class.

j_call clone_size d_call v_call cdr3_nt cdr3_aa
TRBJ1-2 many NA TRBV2 TGTGCCAGCAGTGAACTGGTTAACTATGGCTACACCTTC CASSELVNYGYTF
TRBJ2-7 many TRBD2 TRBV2 TGTGCCAGCAGATATACTAGCGGGCAGACCTCCTACGAGCAGTACTTC CASRYTSGQTSYEQYF
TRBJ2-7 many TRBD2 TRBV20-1 TGCAGTGCTAGAGCGATCCCGGGACTAGGGTTTGAGGAGCAGTACTTC CSARAIPGLGFEEQYF
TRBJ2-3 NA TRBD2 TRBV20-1 TGCAGTGCTAGAGAGGCTTTGTTCAGCGGGAGTGATACGCAGTATTTT CSAREALFSGSDTQYF
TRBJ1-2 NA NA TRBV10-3 TGTGCCACCAGTTGGAATGGGGAACCGGGTGGCTACACCTTC CATSWNGEPGGYTF
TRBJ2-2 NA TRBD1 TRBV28 TGTGCCAGCAGGTACAGGGGGCGCGCCGGGGAGCTGTTTTTT CASRYRGRAGELFF
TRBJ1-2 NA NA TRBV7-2 TGTGCCAGCAGCTTGGCAGGCCAAGGCTACACCTTC CASSLAGQGYTF
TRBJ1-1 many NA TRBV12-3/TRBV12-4 TGTGCCAGCAGTCGAACCCAGGGGCTAGGGGCTGAAGCTTTCTTT CASSRTQGLGAEAFF
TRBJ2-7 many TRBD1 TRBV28 TGTGCCAGCACCCCTTCCCGCGGACAGGGGATCAACGAGCAGTACTTC CASTPSRGQGINEQYF
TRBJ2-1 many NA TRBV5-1 TGCGCCAGCAGCTCGGGTCGGCAGTTGCCTGGCAATGAGCAGTTCTTC CASSSGRQLPGNEQFF
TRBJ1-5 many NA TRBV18 TGTGCCAGCTCACCAGGGCATGACCAGCCCCAGCATTTT CASSPGHDQPQHF
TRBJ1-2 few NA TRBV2 TGTGCCAGCAGTGCAAGAGATGTGGCTTTCTATGGCTACACCTTC CASSARDVAFYGYTF
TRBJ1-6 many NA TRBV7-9 TGTGCCAGCAGCTTAGCGCTGGCCCCCCGTGCCCTCCACTTT CASSLALAPRALHF
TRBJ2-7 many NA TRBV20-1 TGCAGTGCTCAGGGAAATGCCTACGAGCAGTACTTC CSAQGNAYEQYF
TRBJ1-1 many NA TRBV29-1 TGCAGCGTTGAGAGGAATCTGAACACTGAAGCTTTCTTT CSVERNLNTEAFF
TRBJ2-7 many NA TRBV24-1 TGTGCCACCAGTGCCGGAGCAAGCACGGCCGGGCAGTACTTC CATSAGASTAGQYF
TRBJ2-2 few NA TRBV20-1 TGCAGTGCTCCTAAAGGGGGGGGAGTCCCCGGGGAGCTGTTTTTT CSAPKGGGVPGELFF
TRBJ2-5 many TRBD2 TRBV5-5 TGTGCCAGCAGCACTAGCGATGGAGAGACCCAGTACTTC CASSTSDGETQYF
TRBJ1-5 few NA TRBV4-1 TGCGCCAGCAGCCGATCCTACCAGGGCGTTAGCAATCAGCCCCAGCATTTT CASSRSYQGVSNQPQHF
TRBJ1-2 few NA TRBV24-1 TGTGCCACCAGTGATGACACAGGTGATACTAACTATGGCTACACCTTC CATSDDTGDTNYGYTF
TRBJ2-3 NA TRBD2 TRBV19 TGTGCCAGTAGCACTAGCGGGATCTCAGATACGCAGTATTTT CASSTSGISDTQYF
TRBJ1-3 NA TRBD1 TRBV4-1 TGCGCCAGCAGCCAAGATCCAGGGGGCGACGGAAACACCATATATTTT CASSQDPGGDGNTIYF
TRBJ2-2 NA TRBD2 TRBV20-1 TGCAGTGCTACGGGACTAGCGGGGGGGTTCAACACCGGGGAGCTGTTTTTT CSATGLAGGFNTGELFF
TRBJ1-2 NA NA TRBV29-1 TGCAGCGTTGAAGATAGTAAGGGGCCCGGTTTACGCTACACCTTC CSVEDSKGPGLRYTF
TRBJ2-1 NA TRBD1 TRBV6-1 TGTGCCAGCAGAGAGGACAGGGTCTCCTACAATGAGCAGTTCTTC CASREDRVSYNEQFF
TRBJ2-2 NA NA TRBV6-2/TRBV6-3 TGTGCCACCAGGGGGGGATACGACACCGGGGAGCTGTTTTTT CATRGGYDTGELFF
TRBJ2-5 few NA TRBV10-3 TGTGCCATCAGTGAGGGGGTCCCCCGTCGGGAGACCCAGTACTTC CAISEGVPRRETQYF